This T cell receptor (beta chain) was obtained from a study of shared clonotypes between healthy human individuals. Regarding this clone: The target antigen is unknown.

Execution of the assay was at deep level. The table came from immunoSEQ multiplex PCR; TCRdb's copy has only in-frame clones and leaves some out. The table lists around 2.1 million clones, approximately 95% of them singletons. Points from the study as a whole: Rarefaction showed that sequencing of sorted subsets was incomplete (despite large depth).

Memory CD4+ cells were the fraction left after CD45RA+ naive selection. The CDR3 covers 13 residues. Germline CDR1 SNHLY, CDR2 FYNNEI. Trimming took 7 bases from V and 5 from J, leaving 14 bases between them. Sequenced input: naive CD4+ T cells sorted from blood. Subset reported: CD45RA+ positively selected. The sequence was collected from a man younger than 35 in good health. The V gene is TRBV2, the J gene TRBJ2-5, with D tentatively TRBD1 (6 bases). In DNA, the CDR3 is TGTGCCAGCACCGAGGGGGTTGCTGAGACCCAGTACTTC. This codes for CASTEGVAETQYF.